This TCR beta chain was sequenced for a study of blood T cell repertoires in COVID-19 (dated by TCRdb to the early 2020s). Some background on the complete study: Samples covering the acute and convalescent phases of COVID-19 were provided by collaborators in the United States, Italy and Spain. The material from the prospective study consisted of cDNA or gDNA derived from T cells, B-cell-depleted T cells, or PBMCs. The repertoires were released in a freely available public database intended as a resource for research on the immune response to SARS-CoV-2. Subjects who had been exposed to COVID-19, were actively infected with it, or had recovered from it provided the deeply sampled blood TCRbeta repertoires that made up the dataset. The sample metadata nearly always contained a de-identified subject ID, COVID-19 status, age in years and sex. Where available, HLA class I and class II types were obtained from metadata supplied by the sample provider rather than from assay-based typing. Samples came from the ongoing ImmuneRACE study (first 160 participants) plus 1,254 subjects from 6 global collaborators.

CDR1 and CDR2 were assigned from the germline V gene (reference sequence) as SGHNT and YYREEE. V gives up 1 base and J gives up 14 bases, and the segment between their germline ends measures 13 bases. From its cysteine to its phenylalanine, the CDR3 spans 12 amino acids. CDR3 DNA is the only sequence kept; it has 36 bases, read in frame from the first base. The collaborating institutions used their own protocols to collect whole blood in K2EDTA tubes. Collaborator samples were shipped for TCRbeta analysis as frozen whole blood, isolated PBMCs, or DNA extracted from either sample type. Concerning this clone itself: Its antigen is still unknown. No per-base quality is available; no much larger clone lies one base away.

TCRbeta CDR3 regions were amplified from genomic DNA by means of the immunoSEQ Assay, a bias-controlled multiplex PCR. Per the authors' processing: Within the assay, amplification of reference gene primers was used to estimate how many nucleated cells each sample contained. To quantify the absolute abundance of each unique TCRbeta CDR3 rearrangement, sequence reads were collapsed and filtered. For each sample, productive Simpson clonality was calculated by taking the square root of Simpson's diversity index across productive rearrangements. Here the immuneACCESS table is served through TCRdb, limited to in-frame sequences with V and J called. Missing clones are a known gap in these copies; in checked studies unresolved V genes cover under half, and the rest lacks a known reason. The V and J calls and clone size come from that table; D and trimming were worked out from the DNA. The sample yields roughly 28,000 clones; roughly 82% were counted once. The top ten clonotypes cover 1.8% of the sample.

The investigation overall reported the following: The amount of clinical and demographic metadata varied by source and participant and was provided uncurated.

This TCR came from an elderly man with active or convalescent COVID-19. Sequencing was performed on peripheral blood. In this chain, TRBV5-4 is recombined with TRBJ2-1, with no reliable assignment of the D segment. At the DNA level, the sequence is TGTGCCAGCAGCTTGAGGTCTAACGAGGAGTTCTTC. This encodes CASSLRSNEEFF.